This T cell receptor (beta chain) was profiled in a study of Tregs in tolerant kidney transplant recipients. Study results and caveats: This study did not directly address biological reproducibility. Validation in larger populations is needed because few patients were studied. Antigen-driven expansion was suggested because donor-specific Tregs expanded more than all Tregs in tolerant patients.

The nonmyeloablative bone marrow transplants came from related graft donors, with transient mixed chimerism. CD4+CD25+CD127- Tregs, CD4+CD25- non-Tregs, CD4 and CD8 cells were sorted. CDR3 length: 13 amino acids. From germline, CDR1 is MGHRA and CDR2 YSYEKL. V was shortened by 3 bases and J by 1 base, with 7 bases between the two germline ends. To note about this clone: Its antigen is currently unknown.

TCRdb's table, derived via immunoSEQ multiplex PCR, lists solely in-frame clones and lacks some. The sample has 20,000 to 25,000 clones, 81% seen once. The chain has TRBV4-1 and TRBJ2-7; D is uncertain. Specimen: CD8+ T cells from blood (PBMCs), collected 6 months after the transplant. The sequence was collected from a human patient who received a combined kidney and bone marrow transplant. Part of the T cells may come from the graft donor. The CDR3 loop reads CASSQLMSYEQYF. CDR3 sequence (DNA): TGCGCCAGCAGCCAGTTAATGTCCTACGAGCAGTACTTC.